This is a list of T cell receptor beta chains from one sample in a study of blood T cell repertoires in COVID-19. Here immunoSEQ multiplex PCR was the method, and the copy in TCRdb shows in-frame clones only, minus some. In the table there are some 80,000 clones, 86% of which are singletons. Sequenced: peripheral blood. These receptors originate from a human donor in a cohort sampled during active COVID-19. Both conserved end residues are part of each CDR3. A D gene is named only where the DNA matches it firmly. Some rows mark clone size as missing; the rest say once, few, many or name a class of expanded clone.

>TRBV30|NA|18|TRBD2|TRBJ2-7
TGTGCCTGGAGTGTAGAGCTAGCGGGGGGAAGAAATTCCTACGAGCAGTACTTC
CAWSVELAGGRNSYEQYF
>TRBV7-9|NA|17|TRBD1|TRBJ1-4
TGTGCCAGCAGCTTAGTTCTCCGACAGGGCCGGAGTGAAAAACTGTTTTTT
CASSLVLRQGRSEKLFF
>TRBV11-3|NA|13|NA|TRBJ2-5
TGTGCCAGCAGCGGAACCACGGACAGCCCCGGTAACTTC
CASSGTTDSPGNF
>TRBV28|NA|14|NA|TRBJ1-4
TGTGCCAGCAACTACAGGAGCAGGGTTGAAAAACTGTTTTTT
CASNYRSRVEKLFF
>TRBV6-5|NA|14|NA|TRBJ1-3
TGTGCCAGCAGTTACGGGAGGGGGGGAAACACCATATATTTT
CASSYGRGGNTIYF
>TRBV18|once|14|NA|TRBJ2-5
TGTGCCAGCTCACCTGCAACAGACCAAGAGACCCAGTACTTC
CASSPATDQETQYF
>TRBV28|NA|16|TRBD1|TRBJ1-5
TGTGCCAGCAGTCCGACAGGGGGTTATAGCAATCAGCCCCAGCATTTT
CASSPTGGYSNQPQHF
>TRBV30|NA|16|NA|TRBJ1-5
TGTGCCTGGAGTGTCGCAGGGGAATTCGGCAATCAGCCCCAGCATTTT
CAWSVAGEFGNQPQHF
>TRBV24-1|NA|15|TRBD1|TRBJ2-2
TGTGCCACCAGTGAGAGGACAGGGGTTACCGGGGAGCTGTTTTTT
CATSERTGVTGELFF
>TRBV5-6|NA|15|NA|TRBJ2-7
TGTGCCAGCAGCTGGACAGACACCCTAACCTACGAGCAGTACTTC
CASSWTDTLTYEQYF
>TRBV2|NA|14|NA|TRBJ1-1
TGTGCCAGCAGGGTTAAACAGGGGAACACTGAAGCTTTCTTT
CASRVKQGNTEAFF
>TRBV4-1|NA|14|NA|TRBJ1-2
TGCGCCAGCAGCCACCCCAGGGGTAACTATGGCTACACCTTC
CASSHPRGNYGYTF
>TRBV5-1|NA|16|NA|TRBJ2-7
TGCGCCAGCAGCCCCTGGTCCAATAGCCGTTTGGACGAGCAGTACTTC
CASSPWSNSRLDEQYF
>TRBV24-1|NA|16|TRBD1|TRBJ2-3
TGTGCCACCAGTGATCCCCTGGGGACAGTCACAGATACGCAGTATTTT
CATSDPLGTVTDTQYF
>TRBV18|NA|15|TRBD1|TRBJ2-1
TGTGCCAGCTCACCGGGGACAGGGACCGGCAATGAGCAGTTCTTC
CASSPGTGTGNEQFF
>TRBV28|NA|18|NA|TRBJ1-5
TGTGCCAGCAGTTTCCTCCGGGCGGGGCGCTATAGCAATCAGCCCCAGCATTTT
CASSFLRAGRYSNQPQHF
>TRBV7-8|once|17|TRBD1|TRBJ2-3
TGTGCCAGCAGCCTAAGGACAGGGCCCGAATCCGCAGATACGCAGTATTTT
CASSLRTGPESADTQYF
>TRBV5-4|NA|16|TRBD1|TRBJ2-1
TGTGCCAGCAGCTTGGCCGGGGGACAGGGGGCGTATGAGCAGTTCTTC
CASSLAGGQGAYEQFF
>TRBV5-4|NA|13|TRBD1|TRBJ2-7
TGTGCCAGCAGCCGGGACAGGGGGCGTGAGCAGTACTTC
CASSRDRGREQYF
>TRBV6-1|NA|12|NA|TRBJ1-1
TGTGCCAGCAGTGAGGCTAAACAGCAAGCTTTCTTT
CASSEAKQQAFF
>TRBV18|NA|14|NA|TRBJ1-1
TGTGCCAGCTCACCAAGACAGATGAACACTGAAGCTTTCTTT
CASSPRQMNTEAFF
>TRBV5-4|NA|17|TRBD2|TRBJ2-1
TGTGCCAGCAGCTTGTCGAAGCGGGAGGAGTTCTACAATGAGCAGTTCTTC
CASSLSKREEFYNEQFF
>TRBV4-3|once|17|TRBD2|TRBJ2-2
TGCGCCAGCAGCCAGACGAGCGGGGGCGGGGAGGCCGGGGAGCTGTTTTTT
CASSQTSGGGEAGELFF
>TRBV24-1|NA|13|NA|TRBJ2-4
TGTGCCACCAGTGACATTGCCAAAAACATTCAGTACTTC
CATSDIAKNIQYF
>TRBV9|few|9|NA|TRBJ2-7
TGTGCCAGCAGCGTAAGGGAGTCCTTC
CASSVRESF
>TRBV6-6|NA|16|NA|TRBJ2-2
TGTGCCAGCACCCTAGACAGGGGAGGGGGCACCGGGGAGCTGTTTTTT
CASTLDRGGGTGELFF
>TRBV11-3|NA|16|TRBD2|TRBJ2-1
TGTGCCAGCAGCTTATTAGCGGGGGGCCACTACAATGAGCAGTTCTTC
CASSLLAGGHYNEQFF